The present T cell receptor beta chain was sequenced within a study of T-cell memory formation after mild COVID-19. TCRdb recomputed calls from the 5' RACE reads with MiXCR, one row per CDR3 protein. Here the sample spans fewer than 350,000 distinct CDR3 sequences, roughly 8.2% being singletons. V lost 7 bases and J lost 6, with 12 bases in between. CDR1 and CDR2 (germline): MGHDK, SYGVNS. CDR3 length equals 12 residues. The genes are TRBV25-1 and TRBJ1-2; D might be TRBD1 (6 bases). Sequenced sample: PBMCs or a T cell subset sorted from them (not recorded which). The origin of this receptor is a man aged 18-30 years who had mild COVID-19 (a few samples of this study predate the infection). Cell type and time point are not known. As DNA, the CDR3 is TGTGCCAGCATGAACAGGGAGGATGGCTACACCTTC. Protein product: CASMNREDGYTF.